The clone carrying this T cell receptor beta chain was counted a single time. The antigen remains unidentified. Repertoires were generated with immunoSEQ multiplex PCR, while TCRdb's copy carries only in-frame clones and drops some. Among more than 40,000 clones listed, over 75% were seen once. The CDR3 loop spans 15 amino acids. Trimming cost V 6 bases and J 13 bases, with 27 bases left between them. CDR1 is MDHEN, CDR2 SYDVKM, per germline. This entry is derived from a study of OX40 agonist ivuxolimab in advanced cancers. Looking at the study overall: Patients were dosed intravenously with ivuxolimab at 0.01 to 10 mg/kg every 2 weeks.

Blood samples were obtained at baseline, cycle 4 day 1, and cycle 7 day 1. Study-level results: It was also the case that some nonresponders had low normalized T-cell clonal expansion.

The receptor was isolated from an adult with an advanced solid tumor such as melanoma, head and neck, liver or kidney cancer. The sequenced sample was CD4+ or CD8+ T cells sorted from blood, obtained in a trial of the OX40 agonist ivuxolimab. The chain recombines TRBV28 with TRBJ1-1; D is ambiguous. The CDR3 here is CASSSFRQTLGKLFF. CDR3 sequence (DNA): TGTGCCAGCAGCTCCTTTAGGCAGACACTGGGGAAGCTTTTCTTT. Complete variable domain (other parts from reference TRBV28 and TRBJ1-1): DVKVTQSSRYLVKRTGEKVFLECVQDMDHENMFWYRQDPGLGLRLIYFSYDVKMKEKGDIPEGYSVSREKKERFSLILESASTNQTSMYLCASSSFRQTLGKLFFGQGTRLTVV.